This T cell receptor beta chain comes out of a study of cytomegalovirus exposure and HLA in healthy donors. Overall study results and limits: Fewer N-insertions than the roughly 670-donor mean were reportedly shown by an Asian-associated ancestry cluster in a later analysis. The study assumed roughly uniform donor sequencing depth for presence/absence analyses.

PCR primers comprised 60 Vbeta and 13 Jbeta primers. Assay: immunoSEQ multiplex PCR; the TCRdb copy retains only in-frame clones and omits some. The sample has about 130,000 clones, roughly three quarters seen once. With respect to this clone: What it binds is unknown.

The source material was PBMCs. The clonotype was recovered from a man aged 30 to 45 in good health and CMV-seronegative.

CDR3 coding DNA: TGTGCCAGCAGTTACGCGTCCAGGGGCTTCTCAAACACCATATATTTT. It translates to CASSYASRGFSNTIYF. The chain joins TRBV6-5 to TRBJ1-3, with TRBD1 as a possible D gene (6 bases). V lost 2 bases to trimming and J lost 6 bases, with 17 bases between them. The CDR3 loop spans 16 amino acids. The germline CDR1 and CDR2 sequences are MNHEY and SVGAGI.